What follows describes a single T cell receptor (beta chain). Its antigen remains unknown. The sample belongs to a study of shared clonotypes between healthy human individuals. Looked up from germline, CDR1 is LNHDA and CDR2 is SQIVND (reference sequence). The V end lost 0 bases, the J end lost 7 bases, and 9 bases lay between the germline ends. The CDR3 consists of 14 residues. The study, taken as a whole, reports: Researchers sampled only blood; tissue repertoires likely differ.

Measured with immunoSEQ multiplex PCR; TCRdb has only the in-frame clones, and not every one. Seen here are about 450,000 clones, less than 80% observed once, and the top ten hold 10% to 15%. This sequence originates from a woman between 40 and 55 years old in good health. Some clones in this sample may be carry-over from other donors' samples. Input material: PBMCs. This chain uses TRBV19 with TRBJ1-4, with D perhaps matching TRBD1 (5 bases). The CDR3 nucleotides read TGTGCCAGTAGTATAGAAGGGGACGGTGAAAAACTGTTTTTT. Translating gives CASSIEGDGEKLFF.